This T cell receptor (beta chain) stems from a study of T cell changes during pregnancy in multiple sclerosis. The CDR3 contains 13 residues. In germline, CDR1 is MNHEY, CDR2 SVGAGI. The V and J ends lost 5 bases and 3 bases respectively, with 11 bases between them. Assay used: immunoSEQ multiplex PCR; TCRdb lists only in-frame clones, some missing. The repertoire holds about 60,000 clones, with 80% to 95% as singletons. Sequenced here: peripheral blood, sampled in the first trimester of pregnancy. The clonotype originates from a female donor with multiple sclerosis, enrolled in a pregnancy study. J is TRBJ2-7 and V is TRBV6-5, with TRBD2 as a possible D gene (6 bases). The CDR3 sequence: CASSPGAIYEQYF. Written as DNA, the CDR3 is TGTGCCAGCAGTCCGGGAGCCATCTACGAGCAGTACTTC.